Presented here are 28 T cell receptor beta chains from one specimen sequenced in a study of blood T cell repertoires in COVID-19. TCRdb keeps only in-frame clones here, not all; method: immunoSEQ multiplex PCR. The table has about 74,000 clones, 88% seen once. The sample comprised peripheral blood. These receptors originate from a woman at least 80 years old with acute or convalescent COVID-19.

This CDR3 reads CASSPQGRTGTGELFF. The CDR3, as DNA: TGTGCCAGCTCACCACAGGGCAGGACGGGGACCGGGGAGCTGTTTTTT. This chain links TRBV18 with TRBJ2-2, with TRBD2 as a possible D gene (5 bases). With 1 base removed from V and 5 bases from J, the gap between germline ends came to 14 bases. This CDR3 has 16 residues. Germline loops: CDR1 KGHSH, CDR2 LQKENI.

V gene TRBV29-1 combines with J gene TRBJ1-1, with a tentative D call TRBD1 (5 bases). Germline CDR1 is SQVTM and CDR2 is ANQGSEA. This CDR3 has 15 amino acids. The germline V and J ends were trimmed by 5 bases and 0 bases, with 16 bases remaining between them. CDR3 bases: TGCAGCGTTATATTTATGGGGCTGATGAACACTGAAGCTTTCTTT. Protein: CSVIFMGLMNTEAFF.

V usage is TRBV4-2 and J usage is TRBJ1-1; D is undetermined. The CDR3 totals 15 residues. CDR1 is LGHNA, CDR2 YNFKEQ, per germline. V gave up 1 base and J gave up 4 bases, with 13 bases separating them. CDR3 amino acids: CASSQVGSGSTEAFF. The CDR3 nucleotides are TGTGCCAGCAGCCAAGTGGGGAGCGGGAGCACTGAAGCTTTCTTT.

In this sample, this clone turned up once. V gene TRBV3-1 (or the pseudogene TRBV3-2) combines with J gene TRBJ2-7; possible D gene TRBD2, 5 bases. In germline, CDR1 is LGHDT, CDR2 YNNKEL (reference sequence). The germline V and J ends were trimmed by 5 bases and 7 bases, with 12 bases remaining between them. CDR3 length: 12 residues. The CDR3: CASSARGLEQYF. CDR3 DNA sequence: TGTGCCAGCAGCGCTAGAGGGCTTGAGCAGTACTTC.

J is TRBJ2-3 and V is TRBV5-1; D is uncertain. CDR3 length: 16 residues. Germline V CDR1 and CDR2: SGHRS, YFSETQ. Trimming removed 0 bases from V and 0 bases from J, with 11 bases in between. The CDR3 protein is CASSLAESASTDTQYF. The CDR3 DNA is TGCGCCAGCAGCTTGGCAGAAAGTGCTAGCACAGATACGCAGTATTTT.

This rearrangement joins TRBV4-2 to TRBJ2-2; 10 nucleotides match TRBD1. This CDR3 spans 16 amino acids. With V trimmed by 1 base and J by 3 bases, 2 bases remained unmatched. Per the germline V gene, CDR1 is LGHNA and CDR2 is YNFKEQ. CDR3: CASSQGQGAHTGELFF. The DNA for the CDR3 is TGTGCCAGCAGCCAAGGACAGGGGGCTCACACCGGGGAGCTGTTTTTT.

This chain links TRBV3-1 (or the pseudogene TRBV3-2) with TRBJ2-7; D is possibly TRBD1 (5 bases). CDR3 length: 14 residues. Trimming stripped 1 base from V and 2 bases from J, with 9 bases between. Per germline, CDR1 LGHDT and CDR2 YNNKEL (reference sequence). The CDR3: CASSQVAGPYEQYF. Written as DNA, the CDR3 is TGTGCCAGCAGCCAAGTGGCAGGGCCCTACGAGCAGTACTTC.

CDR3 DNA: TGTGCCAGCAGTTCCCACCGGGACAGGGTCCCACGAGAGACCCAGTACTTC. It is translated as CASSSHRDRVPRETQYF. The J gene is TRBJ2-5, the V gene TRBV6-2 or TRBV6-3, with 9 bases that match TRBD1. Germline lookup yields CDR1 MNHEY and CDR2 SVGEGT. The trim removed 4 bases at V and 4 bases at J, leaving 13 bases unmatched. This CDR3 region has 17 residues.

The chain is built from TRBV12-3 or TRBV12-4 and TRBJ2-1, with 12 bases aligning to TRBD2. V was clipped by 3 bases and J by 16 bases; unmatched bases: 7. The CDR3 runs to 13 residues. The CDR3 here is CASSFLLAGGPFF. In DNA form, the CDR3 reads TGTGCCAGCAGTTTCCTTCTAGCGGGAGGGCCTTTCTTC.

J is TRBJ1-6 and V is TRBV6-2 or TRBV6-3; TRBD1 aligns across 9 bases. CDR1 is MNHEY, CDR2 SVGEGT, per germline. This CDR3 spans 14 amino acids. With 6 bases clipped from V and 7 bases from J, the junction kept 4 bases outside the gene matches. The CDR3 here is CASSRTGENSPLHF. The CDR3 nucleotides are TGTGCCAGCAGCCGGACAGGGGAGAATTCACCCCTCCACTTT.

The rearrangement joins TRBV19 to TRBJ2-7, with 14 bases that match TRBD2. The CDR3 has 17 residues. Looked up from germline, CDR1 is LNHDA and CDR2 is SQIVND (reference sequence). Unmatched junction bases numbered 11, after V lost 5 bases and J lost 5 bases. The CDR3: CASSVTGLAGVINEQYF. The CDR3 DNA follows: TGTGCCAGTAGTGTCACGGGACTAGCGGGAGTAATCAACGAGCAGTACTTC. Filled out from reference TRBV19 and TRBJ2-7, the complete variable domain reads DGGITQSPKYLFRKEGQNVTLSCEQNLNHDAMYWYRQDPGQGLRLIYYSQIVNDFQKGDIAEGYSVSREKKESFPLTVTSAQKNPTAFYLCASSVTGLAGVINEQYFGPGTRLTVT.

The V call is TRBV3-1 (or the pseudogene TRBV3-2), the J call TRBJ1-5; weak D call: TRBD1 (5 bases). The V end was cut by 1 base, the J end by 7 bases, with 11 bases between. The germline gives CDR1 LGHDT, CDR2 YNNKEL (reference sequence). The CDR3 runs to 14 residues. The CDR3 coding sequence is TGTGCCAGCAGCCAAGGATCCTACAGGCAGCCCCAGCATTTT. As protein: CASSQGSYRQPQHF.

This chain joins TRBV7-8 and TRBJ1-2; 10 positions match TRBD1. The J segment lost 4 bases and the V segment lost 5 bases, leaving 7 bases of the junction unmatched. This CDR3 region has 15 residues. Germline V gene sequence: CDR1 SGHVS, CDR2 FQNEAQ. The CDR3 reads CASSRDRGRGYGYTF. CDR3 nucleotide sequence: TGTGCCAGCAGCCGAGACAGGGGGCGAGGCTATGGCTACACCTTC.

This chain joins TRBV30 and TRBJ2-1, with D possibly TRBD2 on 7 matching bases. V shed 7 bases and J shed 5 bases, with 21 bases lying between them. This CDR3 is built from 15 residues. The germline CDR1 and CDR2 sequences are GTSNPN and SVGIG (reference sequence). CDR3 residues: CASTGGRGGNNEQFF. The CDR3, as DNA: TGTGCCTCCACCGGGGGGCGGGGAGGTAACAATGAGCAGTTCTTC.

This clone was seen just once. This chain uses TRBV28 with TRBJ2-5, with 9 bases fitting TRBD2. CDR1 and CDR2 from the germline V gene are MDHEN and SYDVKM. The CDR3 has 15 amino acids. V lost 6 bases and J lost 5; bases outside the gene matches: 10. CDR3 coding DNA: TGTGCCAGCAGCATGGGCGGGGGGGCTCGTGAGACCCAGTACTTC. The encoded protein is CASSMGGGARETQYF. The full variable domain, with the rest looked up from reference TRBV28 and TRBJ2-5, is DVKVTQSSRYLVKRTGEKVFLECVQDMDHENMFWYRQDPGLGLRLIYFSYDVKMKEKGDIPEGYSVSREKKERFSLILESASTNQTSMYLCASSMGGGARETQYFGPGTRLLVL.

This clone was picked up a small number of times. The rearrangement joins TRBV27 to TRBJ2-7; TRBD2 matches at 16 bases. Per the germline V gene, CDR1 is MNHEY and CDR2 is SMNVEV (reference sequence). The CDR3 sequence is 16 residues long. J was trimmed by 6 bases and V by 5 bases; bases with no gene match: 7. This CDR3 reads CASSPTGTSGRAEQYF. For the CDR3, the DNA is TGTGCCAGCAGTCCCACCGGGACTAGCGGGAGGGCCGAGCAGTACTTC.

The chain combines TRBV6-5 with TRBJ1-5; D may be TRBD1 (5 bases). V was shortened by 10 bases and J by 1 base, with 17 bases between the two germline ends. This CDR3 has 15 residues. The germline CDR1 and CDR2 sequences are MNHEY and SVGAGI. The CDR3 region is CATANVGQSNQPQHF. CDR3 sequence (DNA): TGTGCCACCGCCAATGTGGGGCAGAGCAATCAGCCCCAGCATTTT.

The chain carries TRBV6-5 and TRBJ2-2, with 8 bases aligning to TRBD1. Germline V CDR1 and CDR2: MNHEY, SVGAGI. The ends lost 7 bases at V and 2 bases at J; junction bases unmatched: 6. This CDR3 is built from 15 residues. CDR3 amino acids: CASNTDRGNTGELFF. In nucleotides, the CDR3 is TGTGCCAGCAACACCGACAGGGGAAACACCGGGGAGCTGTTTTTT.

This clone showed up just once. The rearrangement links TRBV3-1 (or the pseudogene TRBV3-2) to TRBJ1-2, with 11 bases that match TRBD1. The ends lost 4 bases at V and 8 bases at J; junction bases unmatched: 15. CDR1 LGHDT and CDR2 YNNKEL come from the germline V gene (reference sequence). The CDR3 consists of 17 residues. The chain's CDR3 is CASSPDFRDRGLRGYTF. In DNA, the CDR3 is TGTGCCAGCAGCCCCGATTTCCGGGACAGGGGGTTGCGGGGCTACACCTTC.

The chain links TRBV15 to TRBJ1-6, with 9 bases identical to TRBD1. The CDR3 extends over 16 amino acids. After removal of 5 bases from V and 10 bases from J, the junction contained 12 bases not matched to a gene. Germline assignment: CDR1 LNHNV and CDR2 YYDKDF (reference sequence). CDR3 protein: CATSRLPGQGGSPLHF. The CDR3 DNA reads as TGTGCCACCAGCCGATTGCCGGGACAGGGAGGCTCACCCCTCCACTTT.

V usage is TRBV15 and J usage is TRBJ2-1; 10 nucleotides match TRBD2. CDR1 is LNHNV and CDR2 is YYDKDF in the germline V gene (reference sequence). The CDR3 has 14 amino acids. The V segment lost 9 bases and the J segment 4 bases; nucleotides outside the gene matches: 6. The CDR3 is CATGASGGYNEQFF. The CDR3 coding sequence is TGTGCCACGGGCGCTAGCGGGGGATACAATGAGCAGTTCTTC.

The V call is TRBV5-1, the J call TRBJ2-5; D may be TRBD1 (6 bases). Trimming pared 3 bases from V and 1 base from J, leaving 13 bases between. This CDR3 is built from 15 residues. CDR1 and CDR2 (germline): SGHRS, YFSETQ. The CDR3 protein is CASSSLGQLQETQYF. The CDR3 DNA reads TGCGCCAGCAGCTCCCTAGGACAGCTCCAAGAGACCCAGTACTTC.

This chain links TRBV5-1 with TRBJ2-1; D unclear. Deletions cut 3 bases from V and 0 bases from J, with 10 bases between. The CDR3 has 15 residues. CDR1 is SGHRS and CDR2 is YFSETQ in the germline V gene. The CDR3 protein is CASSSFSSSYNEQFF. In DNA, the CDR3 is TGCGCCAGCAGCTCCTTCTCGAGCTCCTACAATGAGCAGTTCTTC.

V and J are TRBV9 and TRBJ2-3; D unresolved. Germline V gene sequence: CDR1 SGDLS, CDR2 YYNGEE. Trimming stripped 0 bases from V and 6 bases from J, with 5 bases between. This CDR3 has 12 amino acids. The DNA of the CDR3 is TGTGCCAGCAGCGTAGACGGGGATACGCAGTATTTT. Translating it yields CASSVDGDTQYF.

The genes are TRBV6-1 and TRBJ1-2; D unclear. The CDR3 totals 14 residues. V was pared by 1 base and J by 4 bases, with 10 bases between. In germline, CDR1 is MNHNS, CDR2 SASEGT. The CDR3 DNA is TGTGCCAGCAGTGAAGTGGCCGGCGGCTATGGCTACACCTTC. This sequence encodes CASSEVAGGYGYTF.

This clone was observed once. The V gene is TRBV6-2 or TRBV6-3, the J gene TRBJ2-6, with TRBD2 identical over 11 bases. The CDR3 loop spans 18 amino acids. The germline V gene encodes CDR1 MNHEY and CDR2 SVGEGT. V shed 5 bases and J 2 bases; nucleotides not matched to a gene: 8. CDR3 loop: CASSDGISGGAGANVLTF. The CDR3 DNA sequence: TGTGCCAGCAGTGACGGGATTAGCGGGGGGGCTGGGGCCAACGTCCTGACTTTC.

The chain couples TRBV5-5 to TRBJ2-2, with TRBD2 matching over 8 bases. The J segment lost 0 bases and the V segment lost 0 bases, leaving 7 bases of the junction unmatched. The V gene's germline CDR1 is SGHKS and CDR2 YYEKEE (reference sequence). The CDR3 is made up of 18 amino acids. CDR3 nucleotide sequence: TGTGCCAGCAGCTTGGTCGTGGGCGGGGGGCCGAACACCGGGGAGCTGTTTTTT. Its translation: CASSLVVGGGPNTGELFF.

The chain links TRBV18 to TRBJ1-1; the D is unclear. The CDR3 extends over 15 amino acids. V lost 3 bases, J lost 4 bases, and 15 bases lay in between. Per the germline V gene, CDR1 is KGHSH and CDR2 is LQKENI. The CDR3 here is CASSPRIRGTTEAFF. The CDR3 DNA is TGTGCCAGCTCACCCCGAATCCGGGGAACCACTGAAGCTTTCTTT.